This entry features one T cell receptor beta chain sequence. Its antigen is not known. Measured with immunoSEQ multiplex PCR; TCRdb has only the in-frame clones, and not every one. The table records about 73,000 clones, nearly 75% of them present only once. The CDR3 sequence is 15 residues long. CDR1 and CDR2 from the germline V gene are WSHSY and SAAADI. The junction had 8 bases not matched to a gene; V was cut back by 6 bases and J by 3 bases. This entry is derived from a study of vaccination effects on CD4 cells after COVID-19. At the level of the study: A median of 72 days separated the second dose and sampling.

It was after more than 8 days of culture that CD4+ T cells were isolated. Two doses of BNT162b2 or mRNA-1273 vaccine were administered to participants. The rearrangement joins TRBV10-2 to TRBJ1-5; TRBD1 matches at 7 bases. The clonotype comes from a human donor who received a COVID-19 vaccine. The sample was CD4+ T cells from PBMCs cultured without peptide, taken after COVID-19 vaccination. The DNA of the CDR3 is TGCGCCAGCAGGGATGACAGGGAGTTCAATCAGCCCCAGCATTTT. Translation gives CASRDDREFNQPQHF.